Following are 16 T cell receptor beta chains from one sample sequenced in a study of blood T cell repertoires in COVID-19. Repertoires were generated with immunoSEQ multiplex PCR, while TCRdb's copy carries only in-frame clones and drops some. The sample comprises about 110,000 clones, 76% of which are singletons, and approximately 3.9% rests with the top ten. The sequenced material came from peripheral blood. The receptor source for this set is a woman of 80 years or more with acute or convalescent COVID-19.

V and J are TRBV7-9 and TRBJ1-2; 7 positions match TRBD1. Trimming took 4 bases from V and 5 from J; bases not matched to a gene: 10. The germline V gene has CDR1 SEHNR and CDR2 FQNEAQ (reference sequence). The CDR3 covers 15 residues. Here the CDR3 DNA reads TGTGCCAGCAGCTCAGCTGACAGGGAAGGGTATGGCTACACCTTC. Protein sequence: CASSSADREGYGYTF.

The chain combines TRBV11-3 with TRBJ1-1; 8 bases are a match to TRBD1. Germline values: CDR1 SGHNT, CDR2 YENEEA. Trimming removed 8 bases from V and 6 bases from J; junction bases left unmatched: 8. This CDR3 contains 13 residues. The CDR3 here is CASQGAPGSEAFF. The CDR3 DNA follows: TGTGCCAGCCAGGGGGCCCCCGGCTCTGAAGCTTTCTTT.

The rearrangement joins TRBV24-1 to TRBJ1-1; no firm D call. From germline, CDR1 is KGHDR and CDR2 SFDVKD. This CDR3 is built from 12 residues. V lost 2 bases, J lost 7 bases, and 7 bases lay in between. The CDR3 protein is CATSDSGDEAFF. The CDR3 nucleotides read TGTGCCACCAGTGATTCAGGTGATGAAGCTTTCTTT.

This CDR3 reads CASSEGSYNEQFF. The CDR3, as DNA: TGTGCCAGCAGTGAGGGCAGCTACAATGAGCAGTTCTTC. The genes are TRBV7-9 and TRBJ2-1, with D perhaps matching TRBD2 (5 bases). The CDR3 totals 13 residues. CDR1 SEHNR and CDR2 FQNEAQ come from the germline V gene (reference sequence). V lost 6 bases, J lost 3 bases, and 9 bases lay in between.

The chain combines TRBV4-2 with TRBJ1-3; no definite D call. This CDR3 spans 17 amino acids. CDR1 LGHNA and CDR2 YNFKEQ come from the germline V gene. Trimming shortened V by 0 bases and J by 0 bases, and 12 bases separated the two germline ends. In DNA, the CDR3 is TGTGCCAGCAGCCAAGAAGAGAGGCAGTACTCTGGAAACACCATATATTTT. Translated: CASSQEERQYSGNTIYF.

This sequence joins TRBV19 and TRBJ2-3; D is possibly TRBD2 (6 bases). Trimming took 5 bases from V and 0 from J, leaving 9 bases between them. Germline values: CDR1 LNHDA, CDR2 SQIVND (reference sequence). This CDR3 region has 14 residues. CDR3 protein: CASSAGYSTDTQYF. DNA for the CDR3: TGTGCCAGTAGTGCGGGGTATAGCACAGATACGCAGTATTTT.

This rearrangement joins TRBV19 to TRBJ1-2; TRBD1 agrees at 8 bases. Per germline, CDR1 LNHDA and CDR2 SQIVND (reference sequence). There are 13 residues in the CDR3. V shed 4 bases, J shed 6 bases, and the junction held 4 bases outside the gene matches. CDR3 DNA sequence: TGTGCCAGTAGTAAGGACAGGGCCGATGGCTACACCTTC. Residues: CASSKDRADGYTF.

The chain links TRBV4-3 to TRBJ1-1; D gene unclear. The germline V and J ends were trimmed by 0 bases and 4 bases, with 12 bases remaining between them. In germline, CDR1 is LGHNA, CDR2 YSLEER. CDR3 length: 15 amino acids. The chain's CDR3 is CASSQEWGGSTEAFF. In nucleotides, the CDR3 is TGCGCCAGCAGCCAAGAATGGGGTGGGAGCACTGAAGCTTTCTTT.

This sequence joins TRBV7-2 and TRBJ1-5; tentatively, D is TRBD1 (6 bases). The germline V and J ends were trimmed by 5 bases and 1 base, with 9 bases remaining between them. The CDR3 covers 14 residues. Looked up from germline, CDR1 is SGHTA and CDR2 is FQGNSA. In DNA form, the CDR3 reads TGTGCCAGCAGCCCAGGGGAAAGCAATCAGCCCCAGCATTTT. Its protein is CASSPGESNQPQHF. Variable domain in full (rest from reference TRBV7-2 and TRBJ1-5): GAGVSQSPSNKVTEKGKDVELRCDPISGHTALYWYRQSLGQGLEFLIYFQGNSAPDKSGLPSDRFSAERTGGSVSTLTIQRTQQEDSAVYLCASSPGESNQPQHFGDGTRLSIL.

This clone was recorded a few times. For the CDR3, the DNA is TGTGCCAGCAGCCGAACAGGGGGCGTTCTGCATGAGCAGTTCTTC. Translated: CASSRTGGVLHEQFF. V gene TRBV14 combines with J gene TRBJ2-1, with 9 bases lining up with TRBD1. The CDR3 covers 15 residues. V was clipped by 4 bases and J by 8 bases; unmatched bases: 9. The V gene's germline CDR1 is SGHDN and CDR2 FVKESK.

This clone showed up just once. J is TRBJ2-5 and V is TRBV7-2, with 10 bases lining up with TRBD2. After removal of 3 bases from V and 1 base from J, the junction contained 5 bases not matched to a gene. The CDR3 length is 16 residues. Per germline, CDR1 SGHTA and CDR2 FQGNSA. In nucleotides, the CDR3 is TGTGCCAGCAGCTTTGGGAGCGGGAGGGGCCAAGAGACCCAGTACTTC. Translating gives CASSFGSGRGQETQYF.

The rearrangement uses TRBV7-9 and TRBJ2-1; 8 nucleotides line up with TRBD1. This CDR3 is built from 14 residues. Trimming cost V 5 bases and J 8 bases; bases outside gene matches: 8. Germline V gives CDR1 SEHNR, CDR2 FQNEAQ (reference sequence). CDR3: CASSRGQGSHEQFF. The CDR3 DNA is TGTGCCAGCAGCCGCGGACAGGGTAGCCATGAGCAGTTCTTC. The variable domain in full, completed from reference TRBV7-9 and TRBJ2-1, reads DTGVSQNPRHKITKRGQNVTFRCDPISEHNRLYWYRQTLGQGPEFLTYFQNEAQLEKSRLLSDRFSAERPKGSFSTLEIQRTEQGDSAMYLCASSRGQGSHEQFFGPGTRLTVL.

The genes are TRBV18 and TRBJ2-5; 7 bases agree with TRBD2. Germline loops: CDR1 KGHSH, CDR2 LQKENI. The CDR3 runs to 15 residues. Trimming at V came to 1 base and at J to 4 bases, leaving 6 bases not matched to a gene. The CDR3 protein is CASSPRYGEGETQYF. The CDR3 DNA follows: TGTGCCAGCTCACCACGTTATGGGGAGGGAGAGACCCAGTACTTC. Using reference TRBV18 and TRBJ2-5 for the parts outside the CDR3, the full variable domain is NAGVMQNPRHLVRRRGQEARLRCSPMKGHSHVYWYRQLPEEGLKFMVYLQKENIIDESGMPKERFSAEFPKEGPSILRIQQVVRGDSAAYFCASSPRYGEGETQYFGPGTRLLVL.

This clone was counted only a few times. This chain connects TRBV2 to TRBJ2-7; 7 positions agree with TRBD2. CDR3 length: 14 residues. The germline V gene has CDR1 SNHLY and CDR2 FYNNEI. V was pared by 2 bases and J by 8 bases, with 9 bases of the junction left unmatched. Here the CDR3 reads CASSEMAGDLQQYF. CDR3 bases: TGTGCCAGCAGTGAAATGGCGGGGGACTTGCAGCAGTACTTC.

The V gene is TRBV5-1, the J gene TRBJ2-7; maybe TRBD1 (7 bases). Germline-derived CDR1 and CDR2 are SGHRS and YFSETQ. The CDR3 is 16 amino acids. The ends were cut back, 2 bases at V and 4 bases at J, with 19 bases in the middle. CDR3 sequence (DNA): TGCGCCAGCAGCTTAAACGGAGGGGGCGGTCTGTACGAGCAGTACTTC. The encoded protein is CASSLNGGGGLYEQYF.

The V and J genes are TRBV6-2 or TRBV6-3 and TRBJ1-6, with D perhaps TRBD1 (6 bases). The CDR3 is made up of 15 amino acids. The germline V gene encodes CDR1 MNHEY and CDR2 SVGEGT. Trimming removed 3 bases at V and 8 bases at J, with 14 bases between. CDR3 nucleotide sequence: TGTGCCAGCAGTTATGAGGGGACAAGTCATTCACCCCTCCACTTT. Translation: CASSYEGTSHSPLHF.